This T cell receptor beta chain derives from a study of blood T cells in healthy people across ages. The study, taken as a whole, reports: The authors considered diversity estimates from one million T cells to be underestimates. Relative to aged donors, long-lived donors carried more naive CD4+ cells and displayed higher diversity.

With a J-beta primer mix and a sample-barcoded 5' primer, a second PCR ran about 7 to 12 cycles. The template-switch adaptor was a 5' adaptor with 12 random nucleotides. It tagged each cDNA molecule. TCRdb reprocessed the 5' RACE reads with MiXCR, giving one entry per CDR3 protein. The sample carries roughly 1.5 million distinct CDR3 sequences, 35% to 45% recorded once. Many counts were recorded for this clonotype. Its antigen remains unidentified. V was clipped by 2 bases and J by 2 bases; unmatched bases: 1. Germline V gives CDR1 MNHNY, CDR2 SVGAGI (reference sequence). The CDR3 is 15 residues long. This clonotype was obtained from a woman aged 18-35 years in good health. Sequenced input: blood. V gene TRBV6-6 combines with J gene TRBJ2-3; 10 bases are a match to TRBD1. CDR3 loop: CASSYDRGHTDTQYF. Here the CDR3 DNA reads TGTGCCAGCAGTTACGACAGGGGGCACACAGATACGCAGTATTTT.